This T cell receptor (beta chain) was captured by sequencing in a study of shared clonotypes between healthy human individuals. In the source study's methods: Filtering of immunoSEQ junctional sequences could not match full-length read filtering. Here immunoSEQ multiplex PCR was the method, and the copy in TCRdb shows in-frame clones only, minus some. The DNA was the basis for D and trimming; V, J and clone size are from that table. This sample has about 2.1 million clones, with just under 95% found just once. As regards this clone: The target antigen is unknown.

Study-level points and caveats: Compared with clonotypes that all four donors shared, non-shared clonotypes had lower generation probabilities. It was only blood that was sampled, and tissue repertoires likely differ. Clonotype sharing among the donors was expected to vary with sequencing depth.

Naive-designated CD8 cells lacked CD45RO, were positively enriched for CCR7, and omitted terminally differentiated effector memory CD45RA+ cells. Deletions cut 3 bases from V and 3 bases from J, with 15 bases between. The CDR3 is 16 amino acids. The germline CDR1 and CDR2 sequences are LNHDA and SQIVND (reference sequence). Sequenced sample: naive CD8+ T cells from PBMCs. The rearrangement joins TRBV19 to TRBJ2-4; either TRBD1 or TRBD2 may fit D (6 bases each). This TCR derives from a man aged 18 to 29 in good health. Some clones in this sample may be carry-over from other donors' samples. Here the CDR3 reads CASSIQGGPVKNIQYF. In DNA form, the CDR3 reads TGTGCCAGTAGTATTCAAGGGGGGCCGGTCAAAAACATTCAGTACTTC.